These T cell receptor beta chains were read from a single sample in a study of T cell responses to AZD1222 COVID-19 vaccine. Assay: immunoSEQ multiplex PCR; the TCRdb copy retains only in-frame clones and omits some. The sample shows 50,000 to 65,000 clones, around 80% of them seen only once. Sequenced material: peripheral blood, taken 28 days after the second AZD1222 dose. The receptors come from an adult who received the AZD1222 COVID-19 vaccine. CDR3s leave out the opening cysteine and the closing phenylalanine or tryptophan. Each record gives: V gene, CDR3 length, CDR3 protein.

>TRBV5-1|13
ASSLEGTTNYGYT
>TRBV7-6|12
ASSPPMFTDTQY
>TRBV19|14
ASSILGTAGEETQY
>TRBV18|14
ASSPPTSGRYNEQF
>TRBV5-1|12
ASSLVSGNTEAF
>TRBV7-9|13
ASSQPHRGSYEQY
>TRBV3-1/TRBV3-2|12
ASSLHTGNNEQF
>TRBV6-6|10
ASWSQGNTIY
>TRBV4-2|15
ASSQVERGLGTDTQY
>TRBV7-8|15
ASSFAVQKRNNQPQH
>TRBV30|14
AWSPRQWTGNQPQH
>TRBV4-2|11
ASSQGDSLEQF
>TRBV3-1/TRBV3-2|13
ASSLEQGRGYGYT
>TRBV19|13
ASSVSGSNTGELF
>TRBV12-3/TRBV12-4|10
ASSLDHYEQY
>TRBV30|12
AWSVPGGATPLH
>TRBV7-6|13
ASSLGQGAAGELF
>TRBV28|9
ASSARTAQY
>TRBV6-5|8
ASGYNEQF
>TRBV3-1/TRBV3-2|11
ASSQGYQETQY
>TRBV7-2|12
ASSLRSGYDGYT
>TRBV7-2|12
ASSLVPGQGDYT
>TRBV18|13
ASSRAGGSNQPQH
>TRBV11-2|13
ASSLGTHSPDTQY
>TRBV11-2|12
ASSLGWRDQPQH
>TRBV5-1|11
ASGGVGSYEQY
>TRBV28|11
ASSSGQGYEQY
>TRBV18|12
ASSPGQGGQPQH
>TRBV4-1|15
ASSQDRLAMNTGELF
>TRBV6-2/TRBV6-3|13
ASSYPDRGTNTQY
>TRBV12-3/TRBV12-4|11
ASSGWGSEKLF
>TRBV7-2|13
ASSYRPELGNKQY
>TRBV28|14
ASSLWANPHSYEQY
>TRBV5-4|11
ASSRTGGNIQY
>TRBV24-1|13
ATSDLRTAPGELF
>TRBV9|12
ASSTGRQASEQY
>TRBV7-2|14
ASSLERSGANQPQH
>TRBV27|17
ASSSNSRQGARNTGELF
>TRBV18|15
ASSPASGQGANNEQF
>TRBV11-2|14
ASRPQQGTSGNTIY
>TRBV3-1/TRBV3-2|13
ASSQGGLIPDTQY
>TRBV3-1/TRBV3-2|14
ASSQERQGPTDTQY
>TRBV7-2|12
ASSYSWGRDEQY
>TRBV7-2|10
ASSFRDTEAF
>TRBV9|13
ASSVGGLASDTQY
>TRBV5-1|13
ASSTLGQINTEAF
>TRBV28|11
ASGGGIVSPLH
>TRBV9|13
ASSVGPKSPYEQY
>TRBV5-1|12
ASSLSGRAREQY
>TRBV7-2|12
ASGRWSLGYEQY
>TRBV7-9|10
ASSPSLGTQY
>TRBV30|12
AWISRGSLSEQF
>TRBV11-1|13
ASSLWGPYNSPLH
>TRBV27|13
ASSLRTSGRYEQY
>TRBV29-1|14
SVPSQLLANADTQY
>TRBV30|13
AWSIVAGTYAELF